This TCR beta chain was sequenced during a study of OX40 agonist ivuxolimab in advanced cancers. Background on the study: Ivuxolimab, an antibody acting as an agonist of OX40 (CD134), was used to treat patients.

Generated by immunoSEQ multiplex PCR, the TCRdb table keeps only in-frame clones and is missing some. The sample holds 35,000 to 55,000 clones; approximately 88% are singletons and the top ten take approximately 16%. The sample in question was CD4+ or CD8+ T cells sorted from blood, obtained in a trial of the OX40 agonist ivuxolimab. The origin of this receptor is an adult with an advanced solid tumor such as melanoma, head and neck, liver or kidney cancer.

For the CDR3, the DNA is TGCGCCAGCAGCTTAAGACCGGGATCCCAGGGTGAGCAGTTCTTC. Translation gives CASSLRPGSQGEQFF. The rearrangement uses TRBV5-1 and TRBJ2-1, with D perhaps matching TRBD1 or TRBD2 (5 bases each). The germline V and J ends were trimmed by 2 bases and 9 bases, with 18 bases remaining between them. CDR1 and CDR2 (germline): SGHRS, YFSETQ. There are 15 residues in the CDR3.